This entry lists 9 T cell receptor beta chains sequenced from one sample in a study of OX40 agonist ivuxolimab in advanced cancers. Repertoires were generated with immunoSEQ multiplex PCR, while TCRdb's copy carries only in-frame clones and drops some. Of over 50,000 clones listed, around 91% are singletons. The sample was CD4+ or CD8+ T cells sorted from blood, taken in a trial of the OX40 agonist ivuxolimab. The receptors were sampled from an adult with an advanced solid tumor such as melanoma, head and neck, liver or kidney cancer.

The chain combines TRBV7-9 with TRBJ2-7, with no clear D. Trimming removed 2 bases from V and 5 bases from J, with 13 bases in between. Germline CDR1 SEHNR, CDR2 FQNEAQ (reference sequence). There are 14 residues in the CDR3. DNA for the CDR3: TGTGCCAGCAGCTTACCAGGTTCCCCCCACGAGCAGTACTTC. It codes for CASSLPGSPHEQYF. Full variable domain (missing parts from reference TRBV7-9 and TRBJ2-7): DTGVSQNPRHKITKRGQNVTFRCDPISEHNRLYWYRQTLGQGPEFLTYFQNEAQLEKSRLLSDRFSAERPKGSFSTLEIQRTEQGDSAMYLCASSLPGSPHEQYFGPGTRLTVT.

The V gene is TRBV7-3, the J gene TRBJ2-3; TRBD2 matches 12 bases. The V and J ends lost 5 bases and 3 bases, in that order; junction bases with no gene match: 3. This CDR3 comprises 15 residues. CDR1 and CDR2 (germline): SGHTA, FQGTGA. For the CDR3, the DNA is TGTGCCAGCAGCCAGACTAGCGGGAGTACAGATACGCAGTATTTT. Translating it yields CASSQTSGSTDTQYF.

The V call is TRBV6-1, the J call TRBJ2-3, with D maybe TRBD2 (5 bases). Germline CDR1 reads MNHNS; CDR2 reads SASEGT. Trimming stripped 3 bases from V and 4 bases from J, with 17 bases between. There are 16 residues in the CDR3. The CDR3 nucleotides read TGTGCCAGCAGTGATCTTAGCGTGTCTTCCCCAGATACGCAGTATTTT. Translated, it gives CASSDLSVSSPDTQYF.

V gene TRBV4-3 combines with J gene TRBJ2-3; D not certain. Trimming left V 0 bases short and J 1 base short, with 11 bases between. In germline, CDR1 is LGHNA, CDR2 YSLEER. The length of the CDR3 is 16 residues. The CDR3 DNA reads as TGCGCCAGCAGCCAAGACGCCAGGCTCCGCACAGATACGCAGTATTTT. As protein: CASSQDARLRTDTQYF.

V usage is TRBV27 and J usage is TRBJ2-3, with 11 bases matching TRBD2. This CDR3 has 14 amino acids. V was pared by 7 bases and J by 6 bases, with 6 bases of the junction left unmatched. From germline, CDR1 is MNHEY and CDR2 SMNVEV (reference sequence). The CDR3 protein is CASTTSGSSDTQYF. CDR3 DNA: TGTGCCAGCACAACTAGCGGGAGTTCTGATACGCAGTATTTT.

The gene calls are TRBV4-2 and TRBJ1-1, with TRBD1 as a possible D gene (5 bases). The CDR3 is made up of 14 amino acids. The ends were cut back, 3 bases at V and 5 bases at J, with 13 bases in the middle. Germline V gene lookup returns CDR1 LGHNA and CDR2 YNFKEQ. Here the CDR3 DNA reads TGTGCCAGCAGCCAGGAGGCAGGGCAAACTGAAGCTTTCTTT. This sequence encodes CASSQEAGQTEAFF.

The rearrangement joins TRBV5-6 to TRBJ2-3, with D maybe TRBD2 (5 bases). V was pared by 2 bases and J by 1 base, with 11 bases between. This CDR3 spans 15 amino acids. Looked up from germline, CDR1 is SGHDT and CDR2 is YYEEEE. The CDR3 sequence is CASSFEGWGTDTQYF. As DNA, the CDR3 is TGTGCCAGCAGCTTTGAGGGCTGGGGCACAGATACGCAGTATTTT.

The J gene is TRBJ1-4, the V gene TRBV27; D not certain. With 8 bases removed from V and 2 bases from J, the gap between germline ends came to 9 bases. Germline V gene lookup returns CDR1 MNHEY and CDR2 SMNVEV (reference sequence). The CDR3 length is 13 residues. CDR3 in amino acids: CASQGPTNEKLFF. CDR3 sequence (DNA): TGTGCCAGCCAAGGGCCTACTAATGAAAAACTGTTTTTT.

The chain carries TRBV7-6 and TRBJ1-1, with unresolved D. Germline V gives CDR1 SGHVS, CDR2 FNYEAQ. The CDR3 is 13 amino acids. The ends were cut back, 2 bases at V and 3 bases at J, with 7 bases in the middle. The CDR3 spells CASSLSQHTEAFF. CDR3 DNA sequence: TGTGCCAGCAGCTTAAGTCAGCACACTGAAGCTTTCTTT.